The present entry profiles one TCR beta chain with its context. These data come from a study of blood T cell repertoires in COVID-19. Across the whole study: Acute and convalescent COVID-19 samples came from the United States, Italy and Spain. The analysed material was cDNA or gDNA that came from T cells, B-cell-depleted T cells, or PBMCs.

In the authors' workflow: How many nucleated cells were present was estimated from reference gene primer amplification. The method was immunoSEQ multiplex PCR; TCRdb's version includes in-frame clones alone and lacks a portion of them. That table is the source of V, J and clone size, and D and trimming were worked out from the DNA. This table holds 210,000 or so clones, about 90% found once. The ends were cut back, 6 bases at V and 4 bases at J, with 12 bases in the middle. The germline V gene has CDR1 SEHNR and CDR2 FQNEAQ (reference sequence). The CDR3 has 13 amino acids. The clonotype originates from a man under 40 with acute or convalescent COVID-19. This chain uses TRBV7-9 with TRBJ2-5; D possibly corresponds to TRBD1 (5 bases). The sequenced sample consisted of peripheral blood. CDR3 nucleotide sequence: TGTGCCAGCAGTTCAGGGCTAAGAGAGACCCAGTACTTC. This translates into CASSSGLRETQYF.